A few counts support the clone carrying this TCR beta chain. The germline CDR1 and CDR2 sequences are SNHLY and FYNNEI. The CDR3 runs to 16 residues. With 8 bases clipped from V and 7 bases from J, the junction kept 12 bases outside the gene matches. TCRdb's table, derived via immunoSEQ multiplex PCR, lists solely in-frame clones and lacks some. The table shows hundreds of thousands of clones, with approximately 92% occurring only once. The record originates from a study of blood T cell repertoires in COVID-19. Sequencing was done on a sample of PBMCs or T cells enriched from blood (not recorded which). The J gene is TRBJ2-1, the V gene TRBV2, with 12 bases fitting TRBD2. This clonotype was sampled from a man aged 30-40 years who had recovered from COVID-19. This CDR3 is CASGGMTSGSSNEQFF. CDR3 nucleotides: TGTGCCAGCGGTGGAATGACTAGCGGGAGTAGTAATGAGCAGTTCTTC.